This TCR beta chain was found in a study of graft-versus-host responses after intestinal transplantation. With 0 bases removed from V and 0 bases from J, the gap between germline ends came to 9 bases. There are 16 residues in the CDR3. Per the germline V gene, CDR1 is MNHNS and CDR2 is SASEGT. TCRdb keeps only in-frame clones here, not all; method: immunoSEQ multiplex PCR. This sample has about 120,000 clones, with over 80% found just once. Concerning this clone itself: Its antigen is currently unknown.

This receptor was taken from a human donor who received an intestinal transplant. The source was unstimulated CD4+ T cells sorted from spleen or lymph node cells, collected before intestinal transplant. The chain combines TRBV6-1 with TRBJ1-5; the D is unclear. CDR3 sequence: CASSEAQKYSNQPQHF. CDR3 coding DNA: TGTGCCAGCAGTGAAGCACAGAAATATAGCAATCAGCCCCAGCATTTT.